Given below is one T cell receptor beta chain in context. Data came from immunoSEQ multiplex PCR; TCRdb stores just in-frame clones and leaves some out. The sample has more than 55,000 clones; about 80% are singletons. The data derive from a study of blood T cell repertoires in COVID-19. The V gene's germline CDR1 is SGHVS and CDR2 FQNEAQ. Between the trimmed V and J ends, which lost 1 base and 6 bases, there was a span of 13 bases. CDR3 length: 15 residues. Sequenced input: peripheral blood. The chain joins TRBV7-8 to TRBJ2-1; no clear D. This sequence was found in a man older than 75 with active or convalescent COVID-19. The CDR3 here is CASSLVSDLSNEQFF. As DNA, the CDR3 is TGTGCCAGCAGCTTAGTCTCCGACTTGAGCAATGAGCAGTTCTTC.